Sequencing of this T cell receptor beta chain was carried out in a study of OX40 agonist ivuxolimab in advanced cancers. For the study at large: Dosing consisted of intravenous ivuxolimab at 0.01 to 10 mg/kg every 2 weeks. Hepatocellular carcinoma, melanoma, renal cell or head and neck cancer affected the dose-escalation patients.

This CDR3 contains 10 residues. V was shortened by 3 bases and J by 9 bases, with 5 bases between the two germline ends. Germline CDR1 reads SGDLS; CDR2 reads YYNGEE. Study conclusions and caveats: At doses 0.1 to 3.0 mg/kg, CD4+ and CD8+ clones expanded. CD4+ T cells averaged fewer expanded clones than CD8+ T cells.

Profiled with immunoSEQ multiplex PCR; TCRdb holds only in-frame clones, not every one. The sample yields about 50,000 clones, 88% seen once. Of note for this clone: Its matching antigen is unknown.

The chain carries TRBV9 and TRBJ2-3; D not certain. Sequenced material: CD4+ or CD8+ T cells sorted from blood, taken in a trial of the OX40 agonist ivuxolimab. The sequence was collected from an adult with an advanced solid tumor such as melanoma, head and neck, liver or kidney cancer. DNA for the CDR3: TGTGCCAGCAGCGCCGGCACGCAGTATTTT. Translation: CASSAGTQYF.